The clone carrying this T cell receptor (beta chain) has more than one count but fewer than ten. Its specificity is not known. This sample stems from a study of beta chain features in type 1 diabetes. Germline V gene lookup returns CDR1 MDHEN and CDR2 SYDVKM. The CDR3 loop spans 15 amino acids. V was pared by 4 bases and J by 3 bases, with 9 bases of the junction left unmatched. Points from the study as a whole: In all four CD4+ subsets, TCRB CDR3 length was significantly, moderately reduced in type 1 diabetes.

Sequenced material consisted of expressed TCRB transcripts (all of the isolated RNA was reverse transcribed). This table comes from immunoSEQ multiplex PCR, and its TCRdb copy is limited to in-frame clones, with some not included. Of a few hundred thousand clones listed, 8.5% to 10% were seen once; the top ten hold about 0.64%. This receptor was obtained from a man aged 30-40 years with type 1 diabetes. The source material was central memory CD4+ T cells from blood. J is TRBJ2-7 and V is TRBV28, with 7 bases fitting TRBD2. This CDR3 is CASSSPGAGNYEQYF. In DNA, the CDR3 is TGTGCCAGCAGTTCACCTGGAGCGGGAAACTACGAGCAGTACTTC.